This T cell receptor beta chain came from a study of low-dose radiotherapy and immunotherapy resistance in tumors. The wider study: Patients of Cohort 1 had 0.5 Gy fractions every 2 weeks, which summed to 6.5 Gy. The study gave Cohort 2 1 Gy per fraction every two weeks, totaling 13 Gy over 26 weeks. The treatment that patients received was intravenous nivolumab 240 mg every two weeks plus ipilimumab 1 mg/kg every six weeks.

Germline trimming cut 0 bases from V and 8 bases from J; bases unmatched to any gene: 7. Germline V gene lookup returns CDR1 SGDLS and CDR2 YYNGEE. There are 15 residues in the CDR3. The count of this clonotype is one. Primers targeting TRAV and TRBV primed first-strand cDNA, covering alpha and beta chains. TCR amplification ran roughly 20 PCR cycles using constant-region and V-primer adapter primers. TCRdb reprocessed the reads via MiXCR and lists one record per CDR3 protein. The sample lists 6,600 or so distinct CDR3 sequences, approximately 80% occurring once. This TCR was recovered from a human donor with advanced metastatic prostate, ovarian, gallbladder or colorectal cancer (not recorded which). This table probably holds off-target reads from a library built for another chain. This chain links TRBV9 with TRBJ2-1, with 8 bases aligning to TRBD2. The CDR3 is CASSVENLAGHEQFF. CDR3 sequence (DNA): TGTGCCAGCAGCGTAGAGAACCTAGCGGGCCATGAGCAGTTCTTC.